Each of the 14 T cell receptor beta chains below was sequenced from the same sample in a study of beta chain features in type 1 diabetes. Isolated RNA was reverse transcribed in full, so expressed TCRB transcripts were sequenced. Using immunoSEQ multiplex PCR, the repertoire was profiled, and TCRdb retains in-frame clones only, with some absent. Of under 200,000 clones in the sample, around 8% are singletons; the top ten hold almost 0.65%. Source material: central memory CD4+ T cells from blood. The receptors come from a man between 18 and 29 years old in good health.

At least ten counts were recorded for this clone. J is TRBJ2-1 and V is TRBV15; 7 bases are shared with TRBD2. Per the germline V gene, CDR1 is LNHNV and CDR2 is YYDKDF (reference sequence). Unmatched junction bases numbered 4, after V lost 4 bases and J lost 7 bases. The length of the CDR3 is 13 residues. CDR3 sequence (DNA): TGTGCCACCAGCAAGGGGAGGGTGAATGAGCAGTTCTTC. This sequence encodes CATSKGRVNEQFF.

The J gene is TRBJ2-7, the V gene TRBV7-2; 9 nucleotides align to TRBD2. The CDR3 extends over 15 amino acids. CDR1 and CDR2 (germline): SGHTA, FQGNSA. V was clipped by 5 bases and J by 6 bases; unmatched bases: 11. CDR3 nucleotides: TGTGCCAGCAGCCCCGTAGCGGGAGTAGGGAGCGAGCAGTACTTC. Its translation: CASSPVAGVGSEQYF.

This chain links TRBV29-1 with TRBJ2-2, with 9 positions matching TRBD2. Trimming removed 2 bases from V and 6 bases from J; junction bases left unmatched: 7. CDR1 SQVTM and CDR2 ANQGSEA come from the germline V gene. The CDR3 loop spans 15 amino acids. CDR3 sequence: CSVEFSGSPPGELFF. CDR3 nucleotides: TGCAGCGTTGAATTTAGCGGGAGCCCCCCCGGGGAGCTGTTTTTT.

Ten or more counts support this clone. A read error may account for a junction end that differs from germline. V gene TRBV2 combines with J gene TRBJ1-5, with D uncertain. The CDR3 is 13 residues long. CDR1 and CDR2 (germline): SNHLY, FYNNEI. The CDR3 sequence: CASSGGYNQPQHF. For the CDR3, the DNA is TGTGCCAGTAGTGGAGGGTACAATCAGCCCCAGCATTTT.

The chain links TRBV7-3 to TRBJ1-2, with D tentatively TRBD1 (5 bases). The V end was cut by 1 base, the J end by 6 bases, with 9 bases between. The CDR3 contains 13 residues. CDR1 and CDR2 from the germline V gene are SGHTA and FQGTGA. CDR3 region: CASSLSRGDGYTF. The CDR3 DNA reads TGTGCCAGCAGCTTAAGTAGGGGTGATGGCTACACCTTC.

This clone was seen many times. This chain links TRBV18 with TRBJ1-2; perhaps TRBD1 as D (5 bases). V was clipped by 3 bases and J by 4 bases, with 15 bases between them. The CDR3 has 15 amino acids. Germline assignment: CDR1 KGHSH and CDR2 LQKENI. For the CDR3, the DNA is TGTGCCAGCTCACCTACGGGAGACAGCATCTATGGCTACACCTTC. It is translated as CASSPTGDSIYGYTF.

This clone has a count of ten or more. This chain links TRBV7-2 with TRBJ1-5; 10 nucleotides match TRBD1. V dropped 5 bases and J dropped 6; count of bases not matched to a gene: 4. The CDR3 covers 14 residues. The V gene's germline CDR1 is SGHTA and CDR2 FQGNSA. The CDR3 spells CASSATGGSQPQHF. For the CDR3, the DNA is TGTGCCAGCAGCGCGACAGGGGGCAGTCAGCCCCAGCATTTT.

This clone appeared many times. The V and J genes are TRBV5-4 and TRBJ2-7, with D perhaps TRBD1 (5 bases). CDR3 size: 13 residues. V shed 5 bases and J shed 4 bases, with 13 bases lying between them. From germline, CDR1 is SGHNT and CDR2 YYREEE (reference sequence). The chain's CDR3 is CASSHDRFYEQYF. CDR3 DNA sequence: TGTGCCAGCAGTCACGACAGATTTTACGAGCAGTACTTC.

This clone was seen many times. The rearrangement joins TRBV13 to TRBJ1-3; D may be TRBD1 (5 bases). Germline V CDR1 and CDR2: PRHDT, FYEKMQ (reference sequence). The CDR3 consists of 18 residues. V lost 5 bases to trimming and J lost 0 bases, with 20 bases between them. The CDR3 loop is CASSAVKSRVPSGNTIYF. The CDR3 coding sequence is TGTGCCAGCAGCGCCGTCAAATCCAGGGTCCCCTCTGGAAACACCATATATTTT.

This clone was seen a few times. This rearrangement joins TRBV7-8 to TRBJ1-5; TRBD1 agrees at 8 bases. Germline V lookup: CDR1 SGHVS, CDR2 FQNEAQ. The V and J ends lost 1 base and 3 bases, in that order; junction bases with no gene match: 2. The CDR3 sequence is 15 residues long. The CDR3 DNA reads as TGTGCCAGCAGCTTAGTGACAGGGGACAATCAGCCCCAGCATTTT. As protein: CASSLVTGDNQPQHF.

This clone was observed a handful of times. V usage is TRBV7-2 and J usage is TRBJ1-2; TRBD1 agrees at 8 bases. The CDR3 runs 16 residues. Losses at the gene ends were 0 bases for V and 6 bases for J; bases not matched to a gene: 9. CDR1 is SGHTA, CDR2 FQGNSA, per germline. The CDR3 coding sequence is TGTGCCAGCAGCTTAGCCCACCCGGACAGGGTGGATGGCTACACCTTC. Encoded protein: CASSLAHPDRVDGYTF.

J is TRBJ1-1 and V is TRBV30; D perhaps matches TRBD1 (5 bases). Germline V gene lookup returns CDR1 GTSNPN and CDR2 SVGIG (reference sequence). The CDR3 covers 15 residues. Trimming shortened V by 3 bases and J by 5 bases, and 19 bases separated the two germline ends. CDR3 loop: CAWSFAMWGGTEAFF. As DNA, the CDR3 is TGTGCCTGGAGCTTTGCGATGTGGGGCGGTACTGAAGCTTTCTTT.

The chain couples TRBV10-3 to TRBJ1-1; D might be TRBD1 (6 bases). Germline V CDR1 and CDR2: ENHRY, SYGVKD. The CDR3 is 13 amino acids. The germline V and J ends were trimmed by 7 bases and 1 base, with 10 bases remaining between them. The CDR3 DNA follows: TGTGCCATCAAGGGACATTCGAACACTGAAGCTTTCTTT. Its translation: CAIKGHSNTEAFF.

This clone occurred many times. The rearrangement joins TRBV10-3 to TRBJ1-2; a possible D gene is TRBD1 (6 bases). The CDR3 has 15 residues. Per the germline V gene, CDR1 is ENHRY and CDR2 is SYGVKD. Trimming took off 2 bases at V and 2 bases at J, with 12 bases between the two ends. CDR3 in DNA: TGTGCCATCAGTGAGCTGGGACACACCAACTATGGCTACACCTTC. Residues: CAISELGHTNYGYTF.